Below, one TCR beta chain is given with its context. The PCR employed 60 Vbeta primers together with 13 Jbeta primers. Sequenced by immunoSEQ multiplex PCR; TCRdb stores in-frame clones only, minus some. The table has approximately 180,000 clones, approximately 84% seen once. This sample is drawn from a study of cytomegalovirus exposure and HLA in healthy donors. Trimming left V 7 bases short and J 1 base short, with 10 bases between. This CDR3 is built from 13 residues. Germline values: CDR1 MNHNS, CDR2 SASEGT. The sequence derives from a girl under two years old in good health and CMV-seronegative. The sample was PBMCs. The chain recombines TRBV6-1 with TRBJ1-1; perhaps TRBD1 as D (6 bases). The CDR3 DNA follows: TGTGCCAGCATTTGGGGGCAGAACACTGAAGCTTTCTTT. This translates into CASIWGQNTEAFF.